This T cell receptor beta chain was captured by sequencing in a study of T-cell reconstitution after alpha-beta-depleted transplantation in children. Unique molecular identifiers were incorporated when the TCRbeta library was constructed. A single record per CDR3 protein comes from TCRdb applying MiXCR to the PCR reads. The sample gives roughly 590,000 distinct CDR3 sequences, roughly 15% of which show up once; approximately 1.1% is in the top ten. There are 15 residues in the CDR3. Per germline, CDR1 SGHRS and CDR2 YFSETQ. V was pared by 0 bases and J by 4 bases, with 13 bases between. This clonotype was recorded at least ten times.

J is TRBJ1-2 and V is TRBV5-1; the D is unclear. Sample: PBMCs from the stem cell graft donor, taken from the stem cell graft. The clonotype was recovered from a human donor who donated a stem cell graft to a child with acute myeloid leukemia. The CDR3 loop reads CASSLEGSPPYGYTF. The CDR3 DNA follows: TGCGCCAGCAGCTTGGAAGGGAGTCCCCCCTATGGCTACACCTTC.